This T cell receptor beta chain was profiled in a study of cytomegalovirus exposure and HLA in healthy donors. Turning to the study itself: HLA-typed donors were the source of about 85 million unique TCRs, which an early data release held.

This clone has just one count. Its antigen is as yet unknown. This CDR3 is built from 16 residues. CDR1 and CDR2 (germline): MDHEN, SYDVKM. V shed 6 bases and J shed 0 bases, with 14 bases lying between them. Study-wide results and caveats: Reports showed the classifier diagnosing cytomegalovirus status with high specificity and sensitivity.

The PCR had 60 Vbeta and 13 Jbeta primers. Clones were sequenced by immunoSEQ multiplex PCR, and TCRdb holds only the in-frame ones, with some missing. The table shows 170,000 or so clones, with 77% occurring only once. The V call is TRBV28, the J call TRBJ2-2, with a weak D call TRBD2 (6 bases). The receptor was isolated from a woman aged 25 to 39 in good health and CMV-seropositive. Sequenced input: PBMCs. CDR3 nucleotide sequence: TGTGCCAGCAGCCTTAGCGGCGTATCGAACACCGGGGAGCTGTTTTTT. This codes for CASSLSGVSNTGELFF.